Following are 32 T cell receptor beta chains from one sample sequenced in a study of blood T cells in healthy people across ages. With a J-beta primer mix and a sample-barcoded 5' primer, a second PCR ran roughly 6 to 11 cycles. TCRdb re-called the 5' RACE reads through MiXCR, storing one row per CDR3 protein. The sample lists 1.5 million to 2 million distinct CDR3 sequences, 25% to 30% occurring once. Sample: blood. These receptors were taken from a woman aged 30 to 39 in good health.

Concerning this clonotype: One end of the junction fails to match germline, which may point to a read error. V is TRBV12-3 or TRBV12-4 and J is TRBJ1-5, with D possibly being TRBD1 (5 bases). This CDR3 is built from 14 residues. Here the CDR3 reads CASGLGVANQPQHF. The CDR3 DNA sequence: TGTGCCAGCGGTTTAGGGGTCGCCAATCAGCCCCAGCATTTT.

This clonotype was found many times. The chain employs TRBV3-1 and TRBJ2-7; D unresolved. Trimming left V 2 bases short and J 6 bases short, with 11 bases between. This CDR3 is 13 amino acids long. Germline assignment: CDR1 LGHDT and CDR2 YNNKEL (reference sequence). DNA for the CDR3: TGTGCCAGCAGCCAATCCTTATCCCCCGAGCAGTACTTC. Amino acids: CASSQSLSPEQYF.

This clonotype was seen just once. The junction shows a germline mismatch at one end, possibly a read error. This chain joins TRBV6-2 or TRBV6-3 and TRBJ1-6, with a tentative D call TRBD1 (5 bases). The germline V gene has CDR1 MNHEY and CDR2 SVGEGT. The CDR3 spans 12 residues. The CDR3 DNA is TGTACCAGCAGTTGGGGCGAGTCACCCCTCCACTTT. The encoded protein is CTSSWGESPLHF.

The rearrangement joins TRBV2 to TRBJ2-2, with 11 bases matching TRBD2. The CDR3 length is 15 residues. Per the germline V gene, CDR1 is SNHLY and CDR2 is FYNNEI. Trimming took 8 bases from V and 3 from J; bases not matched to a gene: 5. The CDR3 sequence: CASDEGLADTGELFF. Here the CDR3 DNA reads TGTGCCAGCGACGAGGGACTAGCGGACACCGGGGAGCTGTTTTTT.

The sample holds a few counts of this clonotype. CDR3 bases: TGTGCCACCAGCAGAGATCGTTGGGCCCGCTATGGCTACACCTTC. It translates to CATSRDRWARYGYTF. This sequence joins TRBV15 and TRBJ1-2; D remains ambiguous. V lost 0 bases to trimming and J lost 4 bases, with 12 bases between them. Germline V gene lookup returns CDR1 LNHNV and CDR2 YYDKDF (reference sequence). CDR3 size: 15 residues.

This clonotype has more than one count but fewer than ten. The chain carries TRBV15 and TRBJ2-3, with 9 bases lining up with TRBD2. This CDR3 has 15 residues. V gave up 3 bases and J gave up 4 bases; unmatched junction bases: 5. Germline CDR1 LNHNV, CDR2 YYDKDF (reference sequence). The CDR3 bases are TGTGCCACCAGCAGGGTAGCGGGAGTAGCAGATACGCAGTATTTT. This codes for CATSRVAGVADTQYF.

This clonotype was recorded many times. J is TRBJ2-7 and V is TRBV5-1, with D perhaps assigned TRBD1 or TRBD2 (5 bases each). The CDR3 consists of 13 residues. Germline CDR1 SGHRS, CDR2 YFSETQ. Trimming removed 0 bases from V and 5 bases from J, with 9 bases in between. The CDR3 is CASSLALGDEQYF. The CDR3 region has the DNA TGCGCCAGCAGCTTGGCCTTGGGGGACGAGCAGTACTTC.

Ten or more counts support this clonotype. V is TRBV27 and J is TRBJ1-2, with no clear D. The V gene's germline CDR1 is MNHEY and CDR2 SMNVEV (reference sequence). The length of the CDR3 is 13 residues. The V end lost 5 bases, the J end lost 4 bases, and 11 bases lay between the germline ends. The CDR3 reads CASSGGNPYGYTF. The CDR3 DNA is TGTGCCAGCAGTGGCGGAAATCCCTATGGCTACACCTTC.

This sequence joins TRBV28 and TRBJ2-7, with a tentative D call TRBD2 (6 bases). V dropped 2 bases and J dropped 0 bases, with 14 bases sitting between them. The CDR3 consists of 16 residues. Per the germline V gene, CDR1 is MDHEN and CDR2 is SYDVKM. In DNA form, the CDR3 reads TGTGCCAGCAGTTTACCAGTGTGGAGGGACTCCTACGAGCAGTACTTC. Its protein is CASSLPVWRDSYEQYF.

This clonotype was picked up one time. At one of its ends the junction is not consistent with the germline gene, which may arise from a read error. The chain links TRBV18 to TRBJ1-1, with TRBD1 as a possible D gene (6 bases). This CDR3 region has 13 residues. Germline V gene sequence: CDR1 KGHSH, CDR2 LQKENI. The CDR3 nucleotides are TGTGCCGGCTCAGCGGGACAGAACACTGAAGCTTTCTTT. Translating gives CAGSAGQNTEAFF.

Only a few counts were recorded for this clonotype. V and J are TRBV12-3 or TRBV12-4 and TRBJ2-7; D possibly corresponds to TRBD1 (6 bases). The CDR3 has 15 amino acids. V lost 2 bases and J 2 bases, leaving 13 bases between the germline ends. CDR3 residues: CASSLRGSSPYEQYF. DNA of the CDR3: TGTGCCAGCAGTTTAAGGGGGAGCTCTCCCTACGAGCAGTACTTC.

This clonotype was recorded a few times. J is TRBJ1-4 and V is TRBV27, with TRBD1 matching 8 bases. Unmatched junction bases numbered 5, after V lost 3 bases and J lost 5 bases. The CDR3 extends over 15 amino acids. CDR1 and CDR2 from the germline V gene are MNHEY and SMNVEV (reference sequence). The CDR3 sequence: CASSFLGTGNEKLFF. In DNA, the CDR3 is TGTGCCAGCAGTTTCCTCGGGACAGGCAATGAAAAACTGTTTTTT.

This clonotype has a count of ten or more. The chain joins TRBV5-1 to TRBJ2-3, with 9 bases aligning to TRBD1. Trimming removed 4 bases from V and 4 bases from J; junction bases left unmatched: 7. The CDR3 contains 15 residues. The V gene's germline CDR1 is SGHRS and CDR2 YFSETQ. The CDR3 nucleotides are TGCGCCAGCAGCCTAGGGACAGGGAGTCCAGATACGCAGTATTTT. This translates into CASSLGTGSPDTQYF.

The chain's CDR3 is CASSWGATEAFF. For the CDR3, the DNA is TGTGCCAGCTCATGGGGGGCCACTGAAGCTTTCTTT. The chain joins TRBV18 to TRBJ1-1; TRBD1 is a possible D gene (6 bases). CDR3 length: 12 amino acids. The germline V gene has CDR1 KGHSH and CDR2 LQKENI. V shed 5 bases and J shed 4 bases, with 8 bases lying between them.

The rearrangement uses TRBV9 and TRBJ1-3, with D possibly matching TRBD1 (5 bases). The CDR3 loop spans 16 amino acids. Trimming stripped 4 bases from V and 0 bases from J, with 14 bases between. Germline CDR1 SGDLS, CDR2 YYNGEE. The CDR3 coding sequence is TGTGCCAGCAGCCCCCGGGACCGCAGCTCTGGAAACACCATATATTTT. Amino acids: CASSPRDRSSGNTIYF.

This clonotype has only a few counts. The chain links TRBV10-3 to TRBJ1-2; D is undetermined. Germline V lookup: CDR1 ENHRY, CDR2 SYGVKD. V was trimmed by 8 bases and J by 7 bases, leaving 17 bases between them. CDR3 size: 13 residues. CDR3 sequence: CAIRDDKVCGYTF. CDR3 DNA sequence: TGTGCCATCCGAGATGACAAGGTCTGTGGCTACACCTTC.

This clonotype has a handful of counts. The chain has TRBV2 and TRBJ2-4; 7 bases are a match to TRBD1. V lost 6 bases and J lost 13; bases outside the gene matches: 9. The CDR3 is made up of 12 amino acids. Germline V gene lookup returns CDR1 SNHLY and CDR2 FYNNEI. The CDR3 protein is CASSDRARDQYF. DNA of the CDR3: TGTGCCAGCAGCGACAGGGCCCGGGACCAGTACTTC.

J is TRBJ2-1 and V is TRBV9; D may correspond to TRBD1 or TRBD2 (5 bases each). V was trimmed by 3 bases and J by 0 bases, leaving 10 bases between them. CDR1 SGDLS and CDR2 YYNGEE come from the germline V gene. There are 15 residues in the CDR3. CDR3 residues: CASSGDASSYNEQFF. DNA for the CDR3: TGTGCCAGCAGCGGGGACGCGAGCTCCTACAATGAGCAGTTCTTC. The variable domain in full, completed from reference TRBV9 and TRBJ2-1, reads DSGVTQTPKHLITATGQRVTLRCSPRSGDLSVYWYQQSLDQGLQFLIQYYNGEERAKGNILERFSAQQFPDLHSELNLSSLELGDSALYFCASSGDASSYNEQFFGPGTRLTVL.

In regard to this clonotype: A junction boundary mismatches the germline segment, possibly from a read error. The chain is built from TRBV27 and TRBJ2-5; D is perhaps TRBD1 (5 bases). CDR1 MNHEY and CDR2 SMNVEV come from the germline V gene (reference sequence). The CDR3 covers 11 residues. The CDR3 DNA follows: TGTGCCAGCGGACACCAAGAGGCCCAGTACTTC. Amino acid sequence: CASGHQEAQYF.

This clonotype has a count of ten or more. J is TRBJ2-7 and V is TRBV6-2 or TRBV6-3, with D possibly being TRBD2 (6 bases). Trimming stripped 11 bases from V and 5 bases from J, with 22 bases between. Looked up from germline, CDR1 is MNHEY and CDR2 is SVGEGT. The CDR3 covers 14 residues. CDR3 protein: CAGARGGIEHEQYF. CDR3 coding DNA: TGTGCCGGGGCGCGTGGCGGGATCGAGCACGAGCAGTACTTC.

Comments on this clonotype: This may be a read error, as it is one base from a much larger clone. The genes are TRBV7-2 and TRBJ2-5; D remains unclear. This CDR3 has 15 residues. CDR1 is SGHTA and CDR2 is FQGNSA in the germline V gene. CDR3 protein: CAGSRAGRYQETQYF. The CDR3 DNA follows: TGTGCCGGCAGTCGGGCCGGACGGTACCAAGAGACCCAGTACTTC.

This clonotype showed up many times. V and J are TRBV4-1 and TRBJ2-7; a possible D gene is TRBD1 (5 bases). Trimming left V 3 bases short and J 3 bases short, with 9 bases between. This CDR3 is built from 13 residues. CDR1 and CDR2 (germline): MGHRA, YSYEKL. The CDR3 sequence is CASSQTTGYEQYF. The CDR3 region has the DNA TGCGCCAGCAGCCAGACCACAGGCTACGAGCAGTACTTC.

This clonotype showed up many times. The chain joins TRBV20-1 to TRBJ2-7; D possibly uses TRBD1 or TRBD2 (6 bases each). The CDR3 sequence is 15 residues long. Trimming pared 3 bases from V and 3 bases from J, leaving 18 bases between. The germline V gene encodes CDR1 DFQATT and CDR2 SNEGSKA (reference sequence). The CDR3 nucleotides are TGCAGTGCTAGCTCCCCCGGAGGGGACAACTACGAGCAGTACTTC. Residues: CSASSPGGDNYEQYF.

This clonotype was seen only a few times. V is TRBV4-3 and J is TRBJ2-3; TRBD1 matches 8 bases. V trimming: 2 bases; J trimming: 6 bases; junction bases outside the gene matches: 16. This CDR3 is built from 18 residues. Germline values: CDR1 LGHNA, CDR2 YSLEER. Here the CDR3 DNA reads TGCGCCAGCAGCCAATACGTGACAGGGGACGGGACGTCGGATACGCAGTATTTT. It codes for CASSQYVTGDGTSDTQYF.

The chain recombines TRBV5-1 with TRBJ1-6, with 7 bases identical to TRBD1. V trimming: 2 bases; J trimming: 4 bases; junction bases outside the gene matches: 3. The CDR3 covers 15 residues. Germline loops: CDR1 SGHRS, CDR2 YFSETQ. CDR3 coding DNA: TGCGCCAGCAGCTTCCAGGGGGGTTATAATTCACCCCTCCACTTT. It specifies CASSFQGGYNSPLHF.

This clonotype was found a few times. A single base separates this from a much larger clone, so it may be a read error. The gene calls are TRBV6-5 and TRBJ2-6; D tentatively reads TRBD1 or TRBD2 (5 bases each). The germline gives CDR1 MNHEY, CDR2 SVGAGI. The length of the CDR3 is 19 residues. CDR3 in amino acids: CDSSYSGAGFVPGANVLTF. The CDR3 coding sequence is TGTGACAGCAGTTACTCCGGGGCAGGGTTCGTCCCTGGGGCCAACGTCCTGACTTTC.

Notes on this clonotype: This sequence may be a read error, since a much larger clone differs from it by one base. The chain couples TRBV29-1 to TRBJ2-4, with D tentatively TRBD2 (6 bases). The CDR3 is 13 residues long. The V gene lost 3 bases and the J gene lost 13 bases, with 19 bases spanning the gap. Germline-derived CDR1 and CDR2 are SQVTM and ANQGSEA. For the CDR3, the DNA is TGCAGCGTTGAGTTACAGGAGGGTTACAAGCAGTACTTC. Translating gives CSVELQEGYKQYF.

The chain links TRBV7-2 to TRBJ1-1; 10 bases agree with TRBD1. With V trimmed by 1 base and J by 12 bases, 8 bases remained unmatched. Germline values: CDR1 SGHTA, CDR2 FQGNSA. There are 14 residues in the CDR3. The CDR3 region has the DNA TGTGCCAGCAGCTTAGAGACAGGGGGCGTTATAACTTTCTTT. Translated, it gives CASSLETGGVITFF.

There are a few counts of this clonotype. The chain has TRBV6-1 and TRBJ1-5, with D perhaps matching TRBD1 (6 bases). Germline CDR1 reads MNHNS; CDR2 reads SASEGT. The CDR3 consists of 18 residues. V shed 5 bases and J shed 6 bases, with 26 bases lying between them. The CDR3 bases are TGTGCCAGCAGTAAGGCTATCCAGGGGAATCTGGGGAGTCAGCCCCAGCATTTT. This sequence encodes CASSKAIQGNLGSQPQHF.

CDR3 DNA: TGCAGTGCTAGTAAGCGCCGTCCTACCACAGATACGCAGTATTTT. This codes for CSASKRRPTTDTQYF. This chain connects TRBV20-1 to TRBJ2-3; no definite D call. In germline, CDR1 is DFQATT, CDR2 SNEGSKA (reference sequence). V was trimmed by 3 bases and J by 2 bases, leaving 15 bases between them. The CDR3 loop spans 15 amino acids.

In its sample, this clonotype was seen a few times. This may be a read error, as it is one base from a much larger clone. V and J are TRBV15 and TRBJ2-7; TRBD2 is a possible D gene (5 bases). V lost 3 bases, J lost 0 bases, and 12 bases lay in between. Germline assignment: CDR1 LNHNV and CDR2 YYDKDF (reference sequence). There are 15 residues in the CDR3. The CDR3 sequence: CATSRRATSSYEQYF. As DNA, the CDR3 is TGTGCCACCAGCAGGCGGGCCACTAGCTCCTACGAGCAGTACTTC.

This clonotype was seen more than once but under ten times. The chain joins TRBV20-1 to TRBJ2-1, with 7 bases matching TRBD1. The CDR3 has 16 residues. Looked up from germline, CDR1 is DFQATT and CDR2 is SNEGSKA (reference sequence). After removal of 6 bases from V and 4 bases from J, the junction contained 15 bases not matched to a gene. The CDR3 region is CSAPSPQGQQYNEQFF. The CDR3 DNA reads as TGCAGTGCACCCAGCCCCCAGGGACAGCAATACAATGAGCAGTTCTTC.